This is a list of T cell receptor beta chains from one sample in a study of CD8+CD57+ T cells in acquired aplastic anemia. TCRdb re-analysed the reads in MiXCR, keeping a single row per CDR3 protein. The sample includes around 150,000 distinct CDR3 sequences, 45% to 50% seen only once; the top ten take 25% to 40%. The specimen sequenced was sorted CD4+, CD8+, or CD8+CD57+ T cells (not recorded which) from PBMCs. These receptors were obtained from a human donor with aplastic anemia. Both conserved end residues are part of each CDR3. The D gene is left open where the match is weak. Clone size appears in some rows only: once, few, many, or a class for an expanded clone.

size | J | D | V | CDR3 | DNA
many | TRBJ2-7 | . | TRBV6-1 | CASMGVLSYEQYF | TGTGCCAGCATGGGGGTCCTCTCCTACGAGCAGTACTTC
many | TRBJ1-2 | TRBD1 | TRBV14 | CASSRLEGADYGYTF | TGTGCCAGCAGTCGATTGGAGGGGGCGGACTATGGCTACACCTTC
many | TRBJ2-7 | . | TRBV6-5 | CASSWSRDLSYEQYF | TGTGCCAGCAGTTGGAGCAGGGACCTCTCCTACGAGCAGTACTTC
. | TRBJ1-1 | TRBD1 | TRBV3-1 | CASSLARGRGTEAFF | TGTGCCAGCAGCCTAGCCAGGGGGCGCGGGACTGAAGCTTTCTTT
. | TRBJ1-1 | . | TRBV24-1 | CATSEMPEAFF | TGTGCCACCAGTGAGATGCCTGAAGCTTTCTTT
few | TRBJ1-2 | . | TRBV7-3 | CASSLDGGRGYTF | TGTGCCAGCAGCCTCGACGGGGGCAGGGGCTACACCTTC
. | TRBJ1-1 | TRBD1 | TRBV7-9 | CASSLDRGDTEAFF | TGTGCCAGCAGCTTAGACAGGGGAGACACTGAAGCTTTCTTT
. | TRBJ2-5 | . | TRBV28 | CASSIRQSRETQYF | TGTGCCAGCAGTATCCGACAGTCCCGAGAGACCCAGTACTTT
. | TRBJ1-6 | . | TRBV24-1 | CATSGTAWDSPLHF | TGTGCCACCAGTGGGACGGCCTGGGATTCACCCCTCCACTTT
. | TRBJ1-1 | . | TRBV2 | CASSKNTLNTEAFF | TGTGCCAGCAGTAAAAACACCTTGAACACTGAAGCTTTCTTT
many | TRBJ1-2 | . | TRBV9 | CASSVYGGADGYGYTF | TGTGCCAGCAGCGTATACGGGGGCGCAGATGGCTATGGCTACACCTTC
. | TRBJ2-1 | . | TRBV19 | CASSIFGMINEQFF | TGTGCCAGTAGTATTTTTGGGATGATCAATGAGCAGTTCTTC
. | TRBJ2-7 | . | TRBV29-1 | CSSTGGVMGEQYF | TGCAGCTCCACCGGGGGAGTAATGGGGGAGCAGTACTTC
many | TRBJ1-6 | TRBD1 | TRBV7-9 | CASSTQGAYSPLHF | TGTGCCAGCAGCACACAGGGGGCCTATTCACCCCTCCACTTT
once | TRBJ2-7 | . | TRBV19 | CASSMGSYEQYF | TGTGCCAGTAGTATGGGCAGCTACGAGCAGTACTTC
many | TRBJ2-7 | TRBD1 | TRBV6-1 | CASKPDRGQGEQYF | TGTGCCAGCAAACCGGACAGGGGGCAAGGCGAGCAGTACTTC
. | TRBJ1-1 | TRBD1 | TRBV10-3 | CAVDRGTEAFF | TGTGCCGTGGACAGGGGGACTGAAGCTTTCTTT
. | TRBJ2-5 | . | TRBV7-2 | CASSFYAETQYF | TGTGCCAGCAGCTTTTACGCGGAGACCCAGTACTTC
many | TRBJ2-2 | . | TRBV7-8 | CASSPPVTGELFF | TGTGCCAGCAGCCCGCCGGTCACCGGGGAGCTGTTTTTT
. | TRBJ2-1 | . | TRBV20-1 | CSARGQGPSYNEQFF | TGCAGTGCCAGAGGGCAGGGGCCCTCCTACAATGAGCAGTTCTTC
. | TRBJ2-1 | . | TRBV7-9 | CASSLGRDNEQFF | TGTGCCAGCAGCTTAGGACGAGACAATGAGCAGTTCTTC
. | TRBJ1-2 | TRBD1 | TRBV2 | CASRQPGTGDGYTF | TGTGCCAGCAGGCAACCCGGGACAGGCGATGGCTACACCTTC
once | TRBJ2-3 | TRBD1 | TRBV25-1 | CASSEGLGTGTDTQYF | TGTGCCAGCAGTGAAGGTTTGGGGACAGGGACAGATACGCAGTATTTT
. | TRBJ2-7 | TRBD1 | TRBV2 | CASSYPGTGRYEQYF | TGTGCCAGCAGTTACCCCGGGACAGGGAGGTACGAGCAGTACTTC
many | TRBJ2-1 | TRBD2 | TRBV6-1 | CASTSGSGQFF | TGTGCCAGCACTAGCGGGAGTGGGCAGTTCTTC
. | TRBJ2-2 | TRBD1 | TRBV9 | CASSVDGTATPNTGELFF | TGTGCCAGCAGCGTAGATGGGACAGCGACCCCGAACACCGGGGAGCTGTTTTTT
. | TRBJ2-7 | TRBD1 | TRBV11-2 | CASSLDAGGYEQYF | TGTGCCAGCAGCTTAGACGCAGGGGGCTACGAGCAGTACTTC
. | TRBJ2-2 | . | TRBV24-1 | CAASDSEGRPGELFF | TGTGCCGCCAGTGATTCGGAGGGAAGGCCCGGAGAGCTGTTTTTT
many | TRBJ1-2 | . | TRBV7-9 | CASSLDSYGYTF | TGTGCCAGCAGCTTAGACTCGTATGGCTACACCTTC
few | TRBJ2-1 | . | TRBV11-1 | CASSPFPLCSYNEQFF | TGTGCCAGCAGCCCCTTCCCACTGTGCTCCTACAATGAGCAGTTCTTC
. | TRBJ2-1 | TRBD2 | TRBV5-4 | CASSFRLAGGRSYNEQFF | TGTGCCAGCAGCTTTAGGCTAGCGGGAGGGCGCTCCTACAATGAGCAGTTCTTC
. | TRBJ2-5 | . | TRBV19 | CASSYASGIAETQYF | TGTGCCAGTAGTTATGCCTCGGGTATCGCAGAGACCCAGTACTTC
few | TRBJ1-6 | . | TRBV7-2 | CASSSRASPLHF | TGTGCCAGCAGCTCCAGGGCTTCACCCCTCCACTTT
. | TRBJ2-1 | TRBD1 | TRBV7-3 | CASSLGDRDNEQFF | TGTGCCAGCAGCTTAGGGGACAGAGACAATGAGCAGTTCTTC
once | TRBJ1-4 | TRBD1 | TRBV10-3 | CAIGGQGAEEKLFF | TGTGCCATCGGAGGGCAGGGGGCGGAAGAAAAACTGTTTTTT
. | TRBJ1-6 | . | TRBV20-1 | CSATGELHYNSPLHF | TGCAGTGCTACCGGAGAGCTCCACTATAATTCACCCCTCCACTTT
. | TRBJ1-2 | . | TRBV7-9 | CASSPPGRLDYGYTF | TGTGCCAGCAGCCCACCCGGACGGTTGGACTATGGCTACACCTTC
once | TRBJ1-2 | . | TRBV24-1 | CATSERGKYGYTF | TGCGCCACCAGTGAACGGGGGAAATATGGCTACACCTTC
few | TRBJ2-1 | . | TRBV6-1 | CASRGSYNEQFF | TGTGCCAGCCGGGGGTCCTACAATGAGCAGTTCTTC
. | TRBJ2-5 | . | TRBV27 | CASSPYPRGETQYF | TGTGCCAGCAGTCCATACCCCCGGGGGGAGACCCAGTACTTC
many | TRBJ1-2 | . | TRBV6-5 | CASSYSIGDYGYTF | TGTGCCAGCAGTTACTCGATAGGGGACTATGGCTACACCTTC
many | TRBJ2-1 | . | TRBV7-2 | CASSLGRTLFYEQFF | TGTGCCAGCAGCTTAGGCCGGACCCTTTTCTACGAGCAGTTCTTC
. | TRBJ2-1 | . | TRBV7-8 | CASSLIPGANNEQFF | TGTGCCAGCAGCTTAATCCCCGGGGCTAACAATGAGCAGTTCTTC
. | TRBJ1-1 | . | TRBV7-2 | CASSIRFNTEAFF | TGTGCCAGCAGCATTAGGTTTAACACTGAAGCTTTCTTT
. | TRBJ2-1 | TRBD2 | TRBV19 | CASSMGSGGAVNEQFF | TGTGCCAGTAGTATGGGTAGCGGGGGGGCGGTCAATGAGCAGTTCTTC
few | TRBJ1-1 | . | TRBV15 | CATSRDQVLPEAFF | TGTGCCACCAGCAGAGATCAGGTTCTGCCTGAAGCTTTCTTT
. | TRBJ1-2 | . | TRBV9 | CASSLITGSHDSGYTF | TGTGCCAGCAGTTTAATCACAGGATCCCACGATAGTGGCTACACCTTC
. | TRBJ1-6 | . | TRBV10-3 | CASGIGNSPLHF | TGTGCCAGTGGTATCGGGAATTCACCCCTCCACTTT
. | TRBJ2-7 | . | TRBV15 | CATSRDPGGSYEQYF | TGTGCCACCAGCAGAGATCCTGGAGGTTCCTACGAGCAGTACTTC
many | TRBJ1-2 | TRBD1 | TRBV10-3 | CAISEGARNYGYTF | TGTGCCATCAGCGAGGGGGCGCGGAACTATGGCTACACCTTC
. | TRBJ1-1 | . | TRBV7-2 | CARNTLSGAEAFF | TGTGCCAGAAATACATTGAGTGGGGCTGAAGCTTTCTTT